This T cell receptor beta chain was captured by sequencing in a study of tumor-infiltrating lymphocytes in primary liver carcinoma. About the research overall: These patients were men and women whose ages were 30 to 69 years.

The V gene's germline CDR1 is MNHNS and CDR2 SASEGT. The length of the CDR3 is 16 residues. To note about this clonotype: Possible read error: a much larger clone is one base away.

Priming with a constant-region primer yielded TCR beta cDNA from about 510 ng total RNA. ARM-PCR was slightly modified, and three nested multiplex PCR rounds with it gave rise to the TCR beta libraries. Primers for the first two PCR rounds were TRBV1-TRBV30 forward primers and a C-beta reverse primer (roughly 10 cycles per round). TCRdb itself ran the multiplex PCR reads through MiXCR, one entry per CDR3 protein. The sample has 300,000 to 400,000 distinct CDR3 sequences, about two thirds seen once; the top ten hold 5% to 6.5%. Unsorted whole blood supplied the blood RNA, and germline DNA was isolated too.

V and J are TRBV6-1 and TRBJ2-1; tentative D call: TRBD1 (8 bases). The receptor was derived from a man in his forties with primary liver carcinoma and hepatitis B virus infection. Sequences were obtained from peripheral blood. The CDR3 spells CAGSSPQGGIYNEQFF. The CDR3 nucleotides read TGTGCCGGCAGCTCCCCACAGGGGGGGATATACAATGAGCAGTTCTTC.